The 30 T cell receptor beta chains given below trace back to one sample, sequenced in a study of tumor-infiltrating lymphocytes in primary liver carcinoma. Unsorted whole blood supplied the blood RNA, and germline DNA was isolated too. The investigators made TCR beta cDNA from about 0.45 ug total RNA, using a constant-region primer. Slightly modified ARM-PCR, run as three nested multiplex PCR rounds, produced the TCR beta libraries. Rounds one and two of PCR, each of 10 cycles, were primed with TRBV1-TRBV30 forward primers and a C-beta reverse primer. TCRdb used MiXCR to reprocess the multiplex PCR reads, holding one entry per CDR3 protein. The sample yields fewer than 400,000 distinct CDR3 sequences, about 60% seen once. The sequenced sample consisted of peripheral blood. These receptors all come from a man in his forties with primary liver carcinoma and hepatitis B virus infection.

Concerning this clonotype itself: Germline is not matched at one junction end, which may reflect a read error. The chain links TRBV5-4 to TRBJ2-7, with 12 positions matching TRBD1. This CDR3 comprises 15 residues. The germline gives CDR1 SGHNT, CDR2 YYREEE (reference sequence). The CDR3: CAGSSGTGGLYEQYF. Written as DNA, the CDR3 is TGTGCCGGCAGTTCCGGGACAGGGGGCCTCTACGAGCAGTACTTC.

Details on this clonotype: This could be a read error, since a much larger clone is one nucleotide away. The CDR3 DNA follows: TGTGCCAGCGACCGGGACAGGGAAGGACCTCGGCCCCAGCATTTT. It encodes CASDRDREGPRPQHF. The V call is TRBV6-1, the J call TRBJ1-5, with 9 bases fitting TRBD1. CDR1 and CDR2 from the germline V gene are MNHNS and SASEGT. Trimming removed 8 bases from V and 9 bases from J; junction bases left unmatched: 14. The CDR3 totals 15 residues.

This clonotype was recorded once. The chain recombines TRBV11-2 with TRBJ2-3; D perhaps matches TRBD2 (5 bases). CDR1 is SGHAT, CDR2 FQNNGV, per germline. There are 16 residues in the CDR3. V was cut by 5 bases and J by 0 bases, with 15 bases left in between. The CDR3 protein is CASSRTSGSSTDTQYF. CDR3 bases: TGTGCCAGCAGCCGAACTAGTGGGAGCAGCACAGATACGCAGTATTTT.

With regard to this clonotype: The junction does not match germline at one end; this may be a read error. The rearrangement joins TRBV6-5 to TRBJ2-7; the D is unclear. The CDR3 is 13 amino acids. Germline-derived CDR1 and CDR2 are MNHEY and SVGAGI. This CDR3 is CASSYGSSCEQYF. Written as DNA, the CDR3 is TGTGCCAGCAGTTACGGCAGCTCCTGCGAGCAGTACTTC.

In regard to this clonotype: A much more abundant neighbour one base away suggests this may be a read error. The chain recombines TRBV4-2 with TRBJ2-1; D is unresolved. The germline gives CDR1 LGHNA, CDR2 YNFKEQ. The length of the CDR3 is 12 residues. CDR3 residues: CVSSATNNEQFF. CDR3 nucleotide sequence: TGTGTCAGCAGCGCTACTAACAATGAGCAGTTCTTC.

The chain employs TRBV7-9 and TRBJ2-2; D is ambiguous. V lost 2 bases to trimming and J lost 7 bases, with 8 bases between them. This CDR3 spans 13 amino acids. Germline V gene lookup returns CDR1 SEHNR and CDR2 FQNEAQ (reference sequence). In DNA, the CDR3 is TGTGCCAGCAGCTTATCAAACGACGGGGAGCTGTTTTTT. This translates into CASSLSNDGELFF.

Note on this clonotype: It may be a read error: a sequence one base away is much more abundant. This chain uses TRBV5-6 with TRBJ1-1; D gene uncertain. Trimming pared 4 bases from V and 1 base from J, leaving 11 bases between. The CDR3 consists of 14 residues. Germline V gene data show CDR1 as SGHDT and CDR2 as YYEEEE. CDR3 sequence: CASSRGRWNTEAFF. In DNA, the CDR3 is TGTGCCAGCAGCAGAGGCAGGTGGAACACTGAAGCTTTCTTT.

The chain recombines TRBV28 with TRBJ2-7; the D gene is possibly TRBD2 (6 bases). The CDR3 has 13 amino acids. Germline CDR1 and CDR2: MDHEN and SYDVKM. V lost 7 bases, J lost 8 bases, and 18 bases lay in between. This CDR3 reads CASTFEGGNKQYF. The CDR3 nucleotides are TGTGCCAGCACCTTCGAGGGAGGTAACAAGCAGTACTTC.

This clonotype has only a few counts. Just one base apart from a much larger clone, this may be a read error. The V gene is TRBV12-3 or TRBV12-4, the J gene TRBJ1-2; 7 bases fit TRBD1. The CDR3 has 13 residues. J lost 4 bases, V lost 6 bases, and 5 bases had no gene match. The CDR3 region has the DNA TGTGCCAGCAGCCCGGGACAGACCTATGGCTACACCTTC. Translated, it gives CASSPGQTYGYTF.

This clonotype appeared many times. A read error may account for a junction end that differs from germline. V and J are TRBV12-3 or TRBV12-4 and TRBJ2-7; D perhaps matches TRBD2 (5 bases). This CDR3 region has 11 residues. The chain's CDR3 is CASSLGSEQYF. The CDR3 region has the DNA TGTGCCAGCAGCTTAGGGAGCGAGCAGTACTTC.

The V and J genes are TRBV6-2 or TRBV6-3 and TRBJ1-5; D is unclear. Germline V gene lookup returns CDR1 MNHEY and CDR2 SVGEGT. CDR3 length: 15 residues. V lost 5 bases to trimming and J lost 0 bases, with 11 bases between them. The CDR3 sequence: CASSHRETSNQPQHF. Written as DNA, the CDR3 is TGTGCCAGCAGTCACCGGGAAACTAGCAATCAGCCCCAGCATTTT.

Comment on this clonotype: A read error is likely, as this CDR3 ends without the conserved phenylalanine or tryptophan. This chain uses TRBV11-3 with TRBJ2-5, with 9 bases fitting TRBD1. In germline, CDR1 is SGHNT, CDR2 YENEEA. The CDR3 totals 15 residues. The DNA of the CDR3 is TGTGCCAGTAGCTTCGGGACAGGGAACGAAGAGACCCAGTACTAC. Its protein is CASSFGTGNEETQYY.

This clonotype has more than one count but fewer than ten. CDR3 protein: CASSLPGGDEQFF. The CDR3 region has the DNA TGTGCCAGCAGTCTCCCCGGCGGCGATGAGCAGTTCTTC. The gene calls are TRBV28 and TRBJ2-1; D not resolved. There are 13 residues in the CDR3. Per the germline V gene, CDR1 is MDHEN and CDR2 is SYDVKM. Trimming removed 5 bases from V and 8 bases from J, with 13 bases in between.

Concerning this clonotype itself: The junction shows a germline mismatch at one end, possibly a read error. The gene calls are TRBV4-3 and TRBJ2-3; 10 bases are a match to TRBD2. The CDR3 is made up of 16 amino acids. CDR1 is LGHNA and CDR2 is YSLEER in the germline V gene. CDR3 nucleotides: TGCGCCAGTAGCCCTAATCCAGCGGGAGGGTCAGGTACGCAGTATTTT. This translates into CASSPNPAGGSGTQYF.

Of note for this clonotype: One end of the junction fails to match germline, which may point to a read error. The chain joins TRBV5-4 to TRBJ1-1; D gene uncertain. Germline V lookup: CDR1 SGHNT, CDR2 YYREEE (reference sequence). The CDR3 covers 12 residues. CDR3 bases: TGTGCCAGCAGCCTGATGAACACTGGAGCTTTCTTT. Translating gives CASSLMNTGAFF.

As concerns this clonotype: The junction departs from germline at one end; a sequencing error may be responsible. This chain connects TRBV11-1 to TRBJ2-7; maybe TRBD2 (5 bases). The V gene's germline CDR1 is SGHAT and CDR2 FQDESV (reference sequence). CDR3 length: 14 residues. The CDR3 is CASSFGSKGDEQYF. CDR3 in DNA: TGTGCCAGTAGCTTCGGAAGCAAGGGAGACGAGCAGTACTTC.

This clonotype was counted between two and nine times. The DNA for the CDR3 is TGTGCCACCAGTGATTTGCAGTGGGACGGGGAGCTGTTTTTT. Translation gives CATSDLQWDGELFF. The chain has TRBV24-1 and TRBJ2-2; no clear D. Germline V gives CDR1 KGHDR, CDR2 SFDVKD. Trimming took 0 bases from V and 7 from J, leaving 8 bases between them. This CDR3 has 14 residues.

The rearrangement joins TRBV28 to TRBJ1-2; D ambiguous. Germline values: CDR1 MDHEN, CDR2 SYDVKM. This CDR3 contains 11 residues. The germline V and J ends were trimmed by 6 bases and 5 bases, with 7 bases remaining between them. The CDR3 DNA reads TGTGCCAGCAGGTCGGGGTATGGCTACACCTTC. Translation: CASRSGYGYTF.

Note on this clonotype: The germline gene is not matched at one end of the junction; a read error may be the cause. The chain's CDR3 is CVSSLVPGVPYNEQFF. CDR3 nucleotide sequence: TGTGTCAGCAGCTTGGTGCCGGGAGTCCCCTACAATGAGCAGTTCTTC. The gene calls are TRBV5-6 and TRBJ2-1; a weak D match, TRBD2 (6 bases). The CDR3 covers 16 residues. CDR1 and CDR2 from the germline V gene are SGHDT and YYEEEE.

A remark on this clonotype: A much more abundant neighbour one base away suggests this may be a read error. The genes are TRBV6-5 and TRBJ2-7; D remains unclear. V gave up 6 bases and J gave up 3 bases, with 9 bases separating them. Looked up from germline, CDR1 is MNHEY and CDR2 is SVGAGI. This CDR3 has 12 amino acids. In DNA, the CDR3 is TGTGCCAGCAGGTTAGATATCTACGAGCAGTACTTC. This encodes CASRLDIYEQYF.

The chain uses TRBV11-2 and TRBJ2-5, with D perhaps assigned TRBD1 or TRBD2 (5 bases each). Trimming pared 4 bases from V and 1 base from J, leaving 13 bases between. Germline V gives CDR1 SGHAT, CDR2 FQNNGV. CDR3 length: 15 amino acids. The CDR3 DNA sequence: TGTGCCAGCAGCTGGGGGTGTAGACCCCAAGAGACCCAGTACTTC. Amino acids: CASSWGCRPQETQYF.

Points on this clonotype: Possible read error: a much larger clone is one base away. The conserved closing phenylalanine or tryptophan is absent in this CDR3, likely reflecting a read error. This rearrangement joins TRBV5-6 to TRBJ2-7; no clear D. CDR1 is SGHDT and CDR2 is YYEEEE in the germline V gene. V was shortened by 4 bases and J by 3 bases, with 17 bases between the two germline ends. This CDR3 has 15 amino acids. CDR3 sequence (DNA): TGTGCCAGCAGCCCCGAGGCGCAGAGGAGCTACGAGCAGTACTTA. Protein: CASSPEAQRSYEQYL.

As for this clonotype: A much larger clone lies one base from this, so it may be a read error. The chain uses TRBV6-5 and TRBJ1-2; D not certain. The CDR3 covers 15 residues. The germline gives CDR1 MNHEY, CDR2 SVGAGI. DNA for the CDR3: TGTGCCAGCAGGGCCCCGGGGAAGGCTAACTATGGCTGCACCTTC. This gives the protein CASRAPGKANYGCTF.

This chain uses TRBV4-1 with TRBJ2-7; D ambiguous. Trimming stripped 4 bases from V and 7 bases from J, with 20 bases between. The CDR3 length is 15 residues. Per germline, CDR1 MGHRA and CDR2 YSYEKL. CDR3 sequence: CASSRDRGPAWEQYF. The CDR3 DNA sequence: TGCGCCAGCAGCCGAGATCGCGGCCCGGCGTGGGAGCAGTACTTC.

With respect to this clonotype: A much larger clone differs from this one at a single base, so this may be a read error. The gene calls are TRBV6-1 and TRBJ1-5, with D unclear. V lost 8 bases to trimming and J lost 10 bases, with 18 bases between them. The CDR3 is 13 amino acids. Germline CDR1 MNHNS, CDR2 SASEGT. This CDR3 is CASGDPGSAPQHF. The CDR3 DNA reads as TGTGCCAGCGGAGACCCTGGGTCGGCACCCCAGCATTTT.

With regard to this clonotype: This may be a read error: a much more frequent sequence differs by one nucleotide. The CDR3 nucleotides read TGCGCCGGCAGCCAAGACCCCAGGGGGCGCGATGAAAAACTGTTTTTT. Its protein is CAGSQDPRGRDEKLFF. The V and J genes are TRBV4-1 and TRBJ1-4, with TRBD1 matching over 8 bases. Germline assignment: CDR1 MGHRA and CDR2 YSYEKL. This CDR3 has 16 amino acids.

This clonotype was observed a few times. This sequence joins TRBV5-6 and TRBJ2-3, with TRBD2 matching 8 bases. Germline CDR1 is SGHDT and CDR2 is YYEEEE. The junction had 8 bases not matched to a gene; V was cut back by 7 bases and J by 1 base. This CDR3 region has 15 residues. Written as DNA, the CDR3 is TGTGCCAGCGGCTCGGGACTAGTAGGCACAGATACGCAGTATTTT. Its protein is CASGSGLVGTDTQYF.

Details on this clonotype: One junction end does not reproduce the germline sequence, and a read error may be involved. This sequence joins TRBV11-1 and TRBJ2-3; D possibly matches TRBD1 or TRBD2 (5 bases each). Germline-derived CDR1 and CDR2 are SGHAT and FQDESV (reference sequence). This CDR3 has 13 residues. CDR3 amino acids: CTSSLGRADTQYF. CDR3 DNA sequence: TGTACCAGCAGCTTGGGACGCGCAGATACGCAGTATTTT.

Remarks on this clonotype: One junction end does not reproduce the germline sequence, and a read error may be involved. This chain links TRBV14 with TRBJ1-1, with a possible D match to TRBD1 (5 bases). This CDR3 comprises 14 residues. CDR1 SGHDN and CDR2 FVKESK come from the germline V gene. CDR3 protein: CVSSLQGFVTEAFF. In DNA, the CDR3 is TGTGTCAGCAGCCTTCAGGGTTTCGTCACTGAAGCTTTCTTT.

In this sample, this clonotype turned up once. The chain carries TRBV2 and TRBJ2-3; D is possibly TRBD1 (6 bases). CDR1 is SNHLY and CDR2 is FYNNEI in the germline V gene. CDR3 length equals 13 residues. V dropped 4 bases and J dropped 4 bases, with 9 bases sitting between them. CDR3 in DNA: TGTGCCAGCAGTGCTACAGGGTCAGATACGCAGTATTTT. Protein sequence: CASSATGSDTQYF.